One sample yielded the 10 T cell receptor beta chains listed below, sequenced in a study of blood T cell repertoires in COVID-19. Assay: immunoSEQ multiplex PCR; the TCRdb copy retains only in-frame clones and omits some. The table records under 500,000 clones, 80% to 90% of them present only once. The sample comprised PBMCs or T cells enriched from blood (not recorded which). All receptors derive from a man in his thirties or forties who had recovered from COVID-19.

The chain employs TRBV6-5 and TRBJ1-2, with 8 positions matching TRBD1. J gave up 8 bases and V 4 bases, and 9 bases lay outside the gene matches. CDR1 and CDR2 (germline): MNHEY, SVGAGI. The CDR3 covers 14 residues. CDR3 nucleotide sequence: TGTGCCAGCAGTTTCAGGACAGGGAATAGCGGCTACACCTTC. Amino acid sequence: CASSFRTGNSGYTF.

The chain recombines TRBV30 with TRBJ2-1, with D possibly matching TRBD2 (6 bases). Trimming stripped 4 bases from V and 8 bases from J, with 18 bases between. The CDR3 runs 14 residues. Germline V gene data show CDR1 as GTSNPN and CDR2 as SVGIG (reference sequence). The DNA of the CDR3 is TGTGCCTGGAACATCTGGGGGAGGAAGTATGAGCAGTTCTTC. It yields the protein CAWNIWGRKYEQFF.

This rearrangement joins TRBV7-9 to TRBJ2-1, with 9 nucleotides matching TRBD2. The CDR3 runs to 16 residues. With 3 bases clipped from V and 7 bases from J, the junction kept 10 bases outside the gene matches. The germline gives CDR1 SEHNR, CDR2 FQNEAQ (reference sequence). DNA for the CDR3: TGTGCCAGCAGCTTTTCCGCGGGAGGGTCTGGGAATGAGCAGTTCTTC. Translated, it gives CASSFSAGGSGNEQFF.

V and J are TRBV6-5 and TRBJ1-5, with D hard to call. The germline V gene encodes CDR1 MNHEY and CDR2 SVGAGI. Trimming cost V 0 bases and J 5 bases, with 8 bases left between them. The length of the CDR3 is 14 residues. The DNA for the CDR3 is TGTGCCAGCAGTTACTCGGCGGGTTATCAGCCCCAGCATTTT. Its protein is CASSYSAGYQPQHF.

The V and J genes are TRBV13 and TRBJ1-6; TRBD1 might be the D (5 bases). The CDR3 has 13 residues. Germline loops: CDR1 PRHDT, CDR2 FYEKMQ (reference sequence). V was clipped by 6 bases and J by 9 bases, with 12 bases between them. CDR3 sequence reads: CASSSGSPSPLHF. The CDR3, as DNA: TGTGCCAGCAGTTCAGGGTCCCCTTCACCCCTCCACTTT.

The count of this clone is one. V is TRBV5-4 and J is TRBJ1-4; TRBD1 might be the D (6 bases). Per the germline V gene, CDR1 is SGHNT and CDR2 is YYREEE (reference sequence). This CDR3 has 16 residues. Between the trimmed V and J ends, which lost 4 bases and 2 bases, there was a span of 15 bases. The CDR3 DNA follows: TGTGCCAGCAGCCCTTCCACAGGGCCCACTAATGAAAAACTGTTTTTT. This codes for CASSPSTGPTNEKLFF.

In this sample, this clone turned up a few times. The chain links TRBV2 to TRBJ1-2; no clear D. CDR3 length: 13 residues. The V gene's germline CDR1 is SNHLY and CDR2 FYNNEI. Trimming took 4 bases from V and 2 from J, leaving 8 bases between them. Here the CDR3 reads CASSARGNYGYTF. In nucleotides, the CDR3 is TGTGCCAGCAGTGCCCGGGGAAACTATGGCTACACCTTC. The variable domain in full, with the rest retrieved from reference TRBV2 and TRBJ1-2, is EPEVTQTPSHQVTQMGQEVILRCVPISNHLYFYWYRQILGQKVEFLVSFYNNEISEKSEIFDDQFSVERPDGSNFTLKIRSTKLEDSAMYFCASSARGNYGYTFGSGTRLTVV.

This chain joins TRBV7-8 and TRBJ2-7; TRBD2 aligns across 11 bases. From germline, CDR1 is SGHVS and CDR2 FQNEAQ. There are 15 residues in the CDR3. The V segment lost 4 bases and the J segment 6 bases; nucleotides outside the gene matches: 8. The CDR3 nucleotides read TGTGCCAGCAGCTCTATGGCTAGCGGGAGGAGCGAGCAGTACTTC. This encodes CASSSMASGRSEQYF.

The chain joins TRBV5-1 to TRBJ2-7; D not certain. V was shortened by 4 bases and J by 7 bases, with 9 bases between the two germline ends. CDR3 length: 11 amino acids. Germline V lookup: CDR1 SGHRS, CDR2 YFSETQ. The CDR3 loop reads CASSPSFEQYF. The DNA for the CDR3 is TGCGCCAGCAGCCCCAGTTTTGAGCAGTACTTC.

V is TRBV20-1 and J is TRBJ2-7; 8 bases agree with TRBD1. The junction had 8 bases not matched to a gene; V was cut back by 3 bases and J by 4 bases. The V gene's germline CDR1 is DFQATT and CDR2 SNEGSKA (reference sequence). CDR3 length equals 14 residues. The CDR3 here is CSASRQGAPYEQYF. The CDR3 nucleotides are TGCAGTGCTAGTAGGCAGGGGGCGCCTTACGAGCAGTACTTC.